This T cell receptor beta chain was sequenced during a study of cytomegalovirus exposure and HLA in healthy donors listed by TCRdb under 2017. Some background on the complete study: An earlier analysis of approximately 640 of the donors reported more than 250 Gb of sequence data and some 120 million unique TCR beta sequences from around 200 million T cells. An early release covering 500 to 750 HLA-typed donors comprised approximately 300 gigabases of sequencing data and some 79 million unique TCR sequences. Among the roughly 400 genotyped donors, roughly 80% belonged to the genetic ancestry cluster associated with self-reported Caucasian donors. The aim of the study was to test whether cataloging public T cell receptors could identify signatures of past pathogen exposure. The study profiled the T cell repertoires of more than 500 subjects by immunosequencing and related them to cytomegalovirus serostatus. Along with the roughly 670-subject first cohort, a separate validation cohort of over 90 different subjects was used. High-throughput TCR immunosequencing, statistical association of individual TCRs with disease status, and machine learning were combined to predict cytomegalovirus infection status. In a later analysis, previously published TCR beta repertoires from some 640 donors were re-analyzed and high-resolution HLA genotyping was added so that TCR occurrence patterns could be studied. Rather than drawing on any new phenotypic data, the later analysis identified candidate immune exposures from TCR beta sequences and the way those sequences occurred across donors. In an earlier analysis of more than 550 of the donors, high-throughput TCR beta sequencing was used to judge whether each TCR beta V gene segment behaved as functional or pseudogenic. Donor age, sex, ethnicity and CMV serostatus were compiled together with the repertoire data. Genome-wide SNP genotypes for about 55% of the roughly 670 donors were used in a later genetic analysis, which treated that subset as a discovery cohort. All discovery cohort repertoires had been generated on a single sequencing platform. HLA typing covered class I and class II loci at four-digit resolution. The number of donors typed differed by locus, with roughly 629-640 for A, B, C, DRB1 and DQB1, roughly 550 for DQA1, nearly 610 for DPA1, and around 430 for DPB1. Because of strong linkage in the cohort, five DR-DQ haplotypes were treated as single units for association and clustering. Among some 400 genotyped donors of the cohort, an average of around 240,000 unique TCR beta nucleotide sequences were sequenced per donor, roughly 18% of them non-productive.

Points the paper makes about the study in general: Fewer than 20 rarely observed V segments, including chromosome 9 orphons, were excluded from the earlier analysis of a few hundred of the donors because counts were too low. A later analysis found that HLA-associated TCR beta chains were more clonally expanded and had lower generation probabilities than equally common non-associated chains. Some IMGT-functional V segments, including TRBV6-2 and TRBV6-3, could not be distinguished by the 87-base-pair reads and were therefore excluded. A later analysis found that TCR association rates varied across HLA loci, with DRB1 alleles showing the most associated TCRs and HLA-C alleles the fewest. Across donors, most TCR sequences were observed very rarely, whereas some public TCRs were present in many individuals. The sequencing pipeline was judged likely to have produced a cluster of highly shared sequence variants as a technical artifact. In vitro tests confirmed that a few of the cytomegalovirus-associated TCR beta chains recognize cytomegalovirus antigens. Roughly uniform sequencing depth across donors was assumed in presence/absence analyses, although this assumption may not hold. In a later analysis, some 17,000 TCR beta sequences were associated with specific HLA alleles at a false discovery rate of 0.05. A later analysis found that most CMV-associated TCR beta chains appeared HLA-restricted, with HLA associations seemingly driven largely by CMV exposure. In an earlier analysis of more than 450 of the donors, most TCR beta V segments were observed in productive rearrangements about 87% or about 30% of the time, broadly matching IMGT annotations. The authors suggested that the approach could potentially be extended to other disease states and immunological phenotypes. In both the original and validation cohorts, the classifier was reported to diagnose cytomegalovirus status with high specificity and sensitivity. In this cohort, only TCR beta chains were sequenced, and detectable features were limited by the absence of alpha or paired-chain data. Correlated functional status among segregating V segments might reflect linkage disequilibrium, but an unknown experimental factor could not be ruled out. Because HLA typing was missing for some donors at each locus, association tests included only the typed subset. An association between a missense DCLRE1C variant and V-gene and J-gene trimming of TCR beta chains was found in a later genetic analysis and replicated in an independent cohort. Immune exposure information for the cohort was limited to CMV serostatus. When HLA alleles, especially DR and DQ, strongly co-occurred, TCR associations were difficult to assign to individual alleles. According to a later genetic analysis, donors in an Asian-associated ancestry cluster had fewer N-insertions in productive TCRs than the roughly 660-donor mean. A further reported finding was that TCR beta sequences accurately predicted the HLA-A and HLA-B alleles for most subjects in the first cohort. A total of 150 to 200 TCR beta chains were listed by the study as associated with cytomegalovirus. In a later analysis, several top co-occurrence clusters were reported to appear linked to parvovirus B19, influenza, CMV and Epstein-Barr virus.

As for this clone: Its antigen is not yet known. No clone much larger than this one lies a single base away; base qualities are absent.

The cohort was made up of 666 healthy bone marrow donors. Cohort members were all nominally healthy when sampled, although unrecorded immune exposures were likely present. The donor was CMV seronegative and was included in the group of about 400 seronegative cohort members. A peripheral blood sample was provided by each donor, and peripheral blood mononuclear cells were used for TCR beta sequencing. The Qiagen DNeasy Blood Extraction Kit was used to extract genomic DNA from the blood cell samples. Trimming at the junction amounts to 0 bases on V and 1 base on J, and the germline ends lie 11 bases apart. The CDR3 goes from the cysteine to the phenylalanine over 16 residues. CDR3 DNA only is kept here, 48 bases in frame from base 1. CDR1 SEHNR and CDR2 FQNEAQ were looked up in the germline V gene (reference sequence). Preparation of the library involved the immunoSEQ multiplex PCR assay. The multiplex PCR relied on a mix of 60 forward primers for TCR Vbeta segments and 13 reverse primers for TCR Jbeta segments. Amplification of the CDR3 region of rearranged TCR beta genes was performed with a multiplex PCR assay on genomic DNA. The Illumina HiSeq System was used to sequence the amplified TCR beta libraries as 87-base-pair reads. The paper's data handling went like this. In a later analysis, 77 million or so unique TCR beta chains were counted across the 650 to 700 repertoires, and roughly 11 million of these chains were shared by at least two donors. A nearest-neighbor algorithm error-corrected the raw reads and collapsed the reads into unique sequences, merging closely related sequences to remove PCR and sequencing errors. V, D and J gene segments were assigned by aligning CDR3 sequences to IMGT reference sequences. For a sequence to be retained, a match of at least six nucleotides to both a V gene segment and a J gene segment was required. Rearrangements were called productive when the CDR3 lacked stop codons and stayed in frame with V and J; all others were non-productive. CDR3 was defined according to IMGT convention as the region running from the second conserved V-encoded cysteine to the conserved J-encoded phenylalanine. In an earlier analysis of 587 of the donors, sequences lacking an unambiguous match to a single V gene segment were excluded. An earlier analysis of almost 600 of the donors classified V segments as functional when productive rearrangements were above 56.7% and as segregating when the standard deviation between donors was above 5%. To diagnose cytomegalovirus status from the catalog of TCR beta chain sequences, a statistical classification framework was built. A later analysis assigned V and J genes by comparing TCR nucleotide sequences with IMGT/GENE-DB human TR gene sequences. In a later analysis, CDR3 sequences and most-parsimonious VDJ recombination scenarios were assigned using the TCRdist pipeline. A later analysis defined each TCR beta chain by its CDR3 amino acid sequence plus V-gene family, and excluded reads lacking a unique V-gene family. To address suspected cross-contamination and a sequencing artifact, a later analysis removed approximately 590 highly shared, low-generation-probability nucleotide sequences. A later analysis calculated a clonal expansion index for each public chain from normalized within-repertoire ranks of inferred template counts. Generation probabilities in a later analysis came from a VDJ recombination model fitted to out-of-frame rearrangements, and those results were checked against IGoR. In a later analysis, TCR-TCR, TCR-HLA and TCR-CMV co-occurrence was scored with hypergeometric tests, and a repertoire-size bias correction was applied to TCR pairs. False discovery rates were estimated in a later analysis by permuting HLA or CMV assignments 20 times. In a later analysis, co-occurring TCRs were grouped with DBSCAN, and TCRdist sequence similarity was added when clustering was performed within HLA-allele-positive subsets. For co-occurrence clustering, repertoires with fewer than 30,000 or more than 120,000 public chains were excluded, along with roughly 5 repertoires with anomalous nucleotide sharing. Held by TCRdb, this immuneACCESS table contains in-frame sequences only and omits some clones. Under half of the omission traces to an unresolved V gene where checked; the cause of the rest is unknown. That table gives V, J and clone size, and the DNA gave D and trimming. For this sample the table gives roughly 140,000 clones, of which approximately 80% were detected only once. In total, the top ten clones hold more than 2% of the sample.

This receptor was obtained from a boy between 2 and 10 years old in good health and CMV-seronegative. The specimen was PBMCs. The chain couples TRBV7-9 to TRBJ2-3, with a tentative D gene TRBD2 over 6 matching bases. The DNA sequence reads TGTGCCAGCAGCTTAGCGTCGGGGGTTCGCACAGATACGCAGTATTTT. The translation is CASSLASGVRTDTQYF.